Here is one T cell receptor beta chain with its context. The germline V gene has CDR1 MGHRA and CDR2 YSYEKL. CDR3 length: 14 amino acids. The J segment lost 8 bases and the V segment lost 0 bases, leaving 5 bases of the junction unmatched. The data belong to a study of blood T cell repertoires in COVID-19. About the study: Recovered Cohort 3 donors showed two negative PCRs, clearance, or symptom resolution.

Adults between roughly 18 and 95 years of age took part from 24 US areas. The method was immunoSEQ multiplex PCR; TCRdb's version includes in-frame clones alone and lacks a portion of them. The sample records 250,000 to 350,000 clones, about 88% being singletons. The rearrangement joins TRBV4-1 to TRBJ1-2, with 8 bases identical to TRBD1. The receptor's source is a woman in her sixties in a cohort exposed to, infected with or recovered from COVID-19 (not recorded which). Sequencing input: PBMCs or T cells enriched from blood (not recorded which). This CDR3 is CASSQDVTGEGYTF. The CDR3 DNA follows: TGCGCCAGCAGCCAAGATGTGACAGGGGAAGGCTACACCTTC.